This T cell receptor (beta chain) was captured by sequencing in a study of CD8 T cells in Susac syndrome. With 3 bases removed from V and 7 bases from J, the gap between germline ends came to 7 bases. The CDR3 runs 12 residues. Germline V gene data show CDR1 as MDHEN and CDR2 as SYDVKM. Random hexamers primed reverse transcription of about 0.45 to 1 ug RNA. TCR beta CDR3 was amplified by immunoSEQ covering 54 Vbeta and 13 Jbeta. One entry per CDR3 protein results from TCRdb running MiXCR on the immunoSEQ multiplex PCR reads. The repertoire holds about 200,000 distinct CDR3 sequences, roughly 91% seen once, with approximately 0.09% in the top ten.

V and J are TRBV28 and TRBJ1-5, with D unresolved. The sequencing input was CD4+ T cells from PBMCs. The clonotype was recovered from a human donor with Susac syndrome. CDR3 loop: CASSLDPQPQHF. As DNA, the CDR3 is TGTGCCAGCAGTTTGGATCCCCAGCCCCAGCATTTT.